This record covers a single T cell receptor beta chain. Its antigen is undetermined. This likely comes from a read error, as the CDR3 has no conserved phenylalanine or tryptophan at its end. Because the CDR3's place on the DNA is in doubt, the DNA is left out and the CDR3 is given as listed by TCRdb. Patients chosen for sequencing had shown CD8+CD57+ cell expansion by flow cytometry. The data belong to a study of CD8+CD57+ T cells in acquired aplastic anemia. About the research overall: Sorted CD4+ and CD8+ cells gave an average of approximately 3 ug of DNA.

The CDR3 is 12 residues long, ends included. The germline V gene encodes CDR1 SGDLS and CDR2 YYNGEE. Findings and caveats of the study: Comparison of patients with controls identified roughly 30 shared CD8+ CDR3 sequences.

Investigators profiled TCR beta VDJ and CDR3 from genomic DNA template. One entry per CDR3 protein results from TCRdb running MiXCR on the reads. Of approximately 260,000 distinct CDR3 sequences in the sample, 65% to 90% were seen once. This TCR derives from a human donor with aplastic anemia. Sequencing input: sorted CD4+, CD8+, or CD8+CD57+ T cells (not recorded which) from PBMCs. This chain joins TRBV9 and TRBJ2-5; the table gives TRBD1 as D, unverified against the DNA. CDR3 region: CASSAVPGWGSP.